The rows below give T cell receptor beta chains drawn from one sample of a study of neurological immune-mediated disorders. TCRdb independently ran MiXCR on the 5' RACE reads; one entry per CDR3 protein. Found here are 84,000 or so distinct CDR3 sequences, 10% of them singletons; the top ten hold about 1.8%. The sample taken for sequencing was PBMCs. All receptors derive from a man aged 40-50 years in good health. The CDR3 runs from the conserved cysteine through the conserved F or W. The order of the fields is V gene, clone size, J gene, D gene, CDR3 protein, CDR3 DNA. The D gene is left open where the match is weak. Part of the rows lack a size; the others show once, few, many or a class for expanded clones.

TRBV27	many	TRBJ2-7	TRBD1	CASSSSYRDSSGQYF	TGTGCCAGCAGTTCGTCGTACCGGGACAGCAGCGGGCAGTACTTC
TRBV11-2	many	TRBJ2-3	NA	CASSLAGVTTDTQYF	TGTGCCAGCAGCTTAGCGGGGGTTACCACAGATACGCAGTATTTT
TRBV11-2	many	TRBJ2-2	NA	CASSPQGGPGELFF	TGTGCCAGCAGCCCCCAGGGGGGGCCCGGGGAGCTGTTTTTT
TRBV9	many	TRBJ2-3	TRBD1	CASSVAGSGQGIDTQYF	TGTGCCAGCAGCGTGGCAGGATCGGGACAGGGGATAGATACGCAGTATTTT
TRBV5-4	NA	TRBJ2-3	TRBD2	CASSFPSGRDTDTQYF	TGTGCCAGCAGTTTCCCTAGCGGGAGAGACACAGATACGCAGTATTTT
TRBV7-2	many	TRBJ1-2	NA	CASSRAPTGLPYGYTF	TGTGCCAGCAGCCGAGCGCCGACAGGCCTCCCCTATGGCTACACCTTC
TRBV5-1	NA	TRBJ2-3	TRBD2	CASSLLTSGTDTQYF	TGCGCCAGCAGCTTGCTAACTAGCGGCACAGATACGCAGTATTTT
TRBV5-5	NA	TRBJ2-7	NA	CASSFAAGSTYEQYF	TGTGCCAGCAGCTTTGCGGCAGGCTCTACCTACGAGCAGTACTTC
TRBV14	many	TRBJ2-7	TRBD1	CASSAGTGTYEQYF	TGTGCCAGCAGCGCCGGGACAGGGACCTACGAGCAGTACTTC
TRBV7-2	many	TRBJ2-5	TRBD1	CASSLAGPFRGPSETQYF	TGTGCCAGCAGCTTAGCGGGACCTTTTAGGGGGCCGAGTGAGACCCAGTACTTC
TRBV5-5	many	TRBJ2-1	NA	CASSLDLRGNEQFF	TGTGCCAGCAGCTTGGATCTTCGGGGAAATGAGCAGTTCTTC
TRBV7-2	many	TRBJ1-5	NA	CASSLEADQPQHF	TGTGCCAGCAGCTTAGAAGCGGATCAGCCCCAGCATTTT
TRBV5-5	NA	TRBJ2-7	NA	CASSLAVTPGGYEQYF	TGTGCCAGCAGCTTGGCCGTGACTCCCGGTGGGTACGAGCAGTACTTC
TRBV10-3	NA	TRBJ2-7	TRBD1	CAISEGQGLSYERYF	TGTGCCATCAGTGAGGGACAGGGACTCTCCTACGAGCGGTACTTC
TRBV6-1	many	TRBJ2-1	TRBD2	CASSGLAGAYNEQFF	TGTGCCAGCAGTGGTCTAGCGGGGGCTTACAATGAGCAGTTCTTC
TRBV20-1	many	TRBJ2-7	NA	CSARQGPSFYEQYF	TGCAGTGCTAGGCAGGGTCCCTCTTTCTACGAGCAGTACTTC
TRBV5-1	few	TRBJ2-1	NA	CASSLASGNGNEQFF	TGCGCCAGCAGCTTGGCGTCAGGGAACGGGAATGAGCAGTTCTTC
TRBV5-5	once	TRBJ2-2	TRBD2	CASSLSSGGPSGELFF	TGTGCCAGCAGCTTGTCTAGCGGGGGGCCATCCGGGGAGCTGTTTTTT
TRBV29-1	many	TRBJ2-1	NA	CSVRGSYNEQFF	TGCAGCGTCCGGGGTTCCTACAATGAGCAGTTCTTC
TRBV20-1	many	TRBJ1-5	NA	CRGLGGQPQHF	TGCAGGGGACTTGGGGGGCAGCCCCAGCATTTT
TRBV14	many	TRBJ2-2	TRBD2	CASSHSEREGTGELFF	TGTGCCAGCAGCCATAGCGAGCGGGAGGGCACCGGGGAGCTGTTTTTT
TRBV7-9	many	TRBJ2-3	TRBD1	CASSYTGAPDTQYF	TGTGCCAGCAGCTACACAGGGGCCCCAGATACGCAGTATTTT
TRBV2	many	TRBJ2-1	NA	CASSEGTLPFF	TGTGCCAGCAGTGAAGGGACTCTGCCGTTCTTC
TRBV20-1	many	TRBJ2-1	TRBD1	CSAISPGTGRNEQFF	TGCAGTGCCATCAGCCCCGGGACAGGGAGAAATGAGCAGTTCTTC
TRBV27	many	TRBJ2-1	NA	CASSFRGRAIYEQFF	NA
TRBV5-1	many	TRBJ2-5	NA	CASSSMGRGAQETQYF	TGCGCCAGCAGCTCCATGGGGCGGGGAGCTCAAGAGACCCAGTACTTC
TRBV6-6	many	TRBJ2-5	TRBD2	CASRRRGGRETQYF	TGTGCCAGCCGCCGGCGGGGGGGCCGCGAGACCCAGTACTTC
TRBV28	many	TRBJ2-7	NA	CASSLTGLTYEQYF	TGTGCCAGCAGTTTAACAGGCCTTACCTACGAGCAGTACTTC
TRBV9	many	TRBJ1-5	TRBD1	CASSIGTGEANQPQHF	TGTGCCAGCAGCATAGGGACAGGGGAGGCCAATCAGCCCCAGCATTTT
TRBV29-1	many	TRBJ2-7	NA	CSAGVAHSYEQYF	TGCAGCGCCGGAGTAGCGCACTCCTACGAGCAGTACTTC
TRBV5-1	many	TRBJ2-7	NA	CASSAGNSYEQYF	TGCGCCAGCAGCGCGGGGAACTCCTACGAGCAGTACTTC
TRBV4-2	many	TRBJ2-2	TRBD2	CASSQLAGDTGELFF	TGTGCCAGCAGCCAACTAGCGGGAGACACCGGGGAGCTGTTTTTT
TRBV4-2	many	TRBJ1-3	NA	CASSHDSSGNTIYF	TGTGCCAGCAGCCATGACAGCTCTGGAAACACCATATATTTT
TRBV7-9	NA	TRBJ1-4	TRBD1	CASSRDREKLFF	TGTGCCAGCAGTCGGGACAGGGAAAAACTGTTTTTT
TRBV18	many	TRBJ2-7	NA	CASSPSGAPYEQYF	TGTGCCAGCTCACCGTCGGGGGCCCCCTACGAGCAGTACTTC
TRBV5-5	many	TRBJ1-1	NA	CASSFYRMNTEAFF	TGTGCCAGCAGCTTTTACAGGATGAACACTGAAGCTTTCTTT
TRBV15	many	TRBJ2-2	NA	CATSLTGNTGELFF	TGTGCCACCAGCTTGACAGGGAACACCGGGGAGCTGTTTTTT
TRBV15	many	TRBJ1-3	NA	CATSREGNTIYF	TGTGCCACCAGCAGAGAGGGAAACACCATATATTTT
TRBV12-3/TRBV12-4	many	TRBJ2-2	NA	CASSPRFRGNTGELFF	TGTGCCAGCAGCCCGAGATTCAGGGGGAACACCGGGGAGCTGTTTTTT